The TCR beta chain under discussion was sequenced for a study of blood T cells in healthy people across ages. Germline V gene sequence: CDR1 DFQATT, CDR2 SNEGSKA (reference sequence). This CDR3 has 18 amino acids. After removal of 0 bases from V and 6 bases from J, the junction contained 11 bases not matched to a gene. Study results and limitations: Long-lived donors had more naive CD4+ cells and higher diversity than aged donors. Naive T cell percentage strongly correlated with TCR beta diversity.

Isolation of PBMCs gave at least 6 million cells per sample. Per individual sample, total RNA of at least 5.5 micrograms was extracted. Combining a sample-barcoded 5' primer with a J-beta primer mix, a second PCR ran for 7 to 11 cycles. In TCRdb, the 5' RACE reads were re-called with MiXCR into one record per CDR3 protein. The sample carries some 370,000 distinct CDR3 sequences, 45% to 60% recorded once. In its sample, this clonotype was seen once. What it binds is unknown. The rearrangement links TRBV20-1 to TRBJ2-3; the match to TRBD2 covers 14 bases. This TCR came from a man in his sixties in good health. Sequenced input: blood. The CDR3 coding sequence is TGCAGTGCTAGAGACCCCCAGGGACTAGCGGGAGATTGGGATACGCAGTATTTT. Amino acid sequence: CSARDPQGLAGDWDTQYF.